This TCR beta chain is drawn from a study of blood T cell repertoires in COVID-19 (dated by TCRdb to 2018 to 2020). Describing the broader study: Samples from collaborators originated in the United States, Italy and Spain and spanned both the acute and convalescent phases of COVID-19. A freely available public database, intended as a resource for researchers studying the immune response to SARS-CoV-2, is where the repertoires were released. Deeply sampled blood TCRbeta repertoires from subjects exposed to, actively infected with, or recovered from COVID-19 were included in the dataset. The samples were drawn from two sources: the first 160 participants of the ongoing ImmuneRACE study, and 950 to 1,500 subjects contributed by 6 global collaborators. Where available, HLA class I and class II types were taken from metadata supplied by the sample provider and were not determined by assay-based typing. A de-identified subject ID, COVID-19 status, age in years and sex were almost always included in the sample metadata. The material from the prospective study consisted of cDNA or gDNA derived from T cells, B-cell-depleted T cells, or PBMCs.

Relative to germline, V is 4 bases shorter and J is 6 bases shorter, with 10 bases between their ends. The CDR3 runs 14 residues from the cysteine to the phenylalanine. CDR3 DNA is the only sequence kept; it has 42 bases, read in frame from the first base. As encoded in the germline V gene, CDR1 is SNHLY while CDR2 is FYNNEI. Summary of the overall study and its limitations: The quantity of clinical and demographic metadata differed by source and by participant and was supplied without curation.

Participants in the prospective study were enrolled through a virtual design, were aged roughly 18 to 90 years, and lived in 24 United States geographic areas. In the prospective study, cohorts were assigned on the basis of participant-reported clinical history obtained from a screening survey and a study questionnaire. Recovered participants in ImmuneRACE Cohort 3 were defined by two consecutive negative NP/OP PCR tests, clearance by a healthcare professional, or resolution of symptoms. In the prospective study, mobile phlebotomists collected whole blood, serum and a nasopharyngeal or oropharyngeal swab from each participant. Participants in the prospective study had the option to provide additional blood draws and questionnaires over a 2-month period. Prospective study blood samples were shipped either frozen or at room temperature before DNA extraction. In this sample, this clone turned up once. Its specific antigen is unknown. No clone much larger than this one lies a single base away; base qualities are absent.

TCRbeta CDR3 regions were amplified from genomic DNA by means of the immunoSEQ Assay, a bias-controlled multiplex PCR. Per the original workflow: The number of nucleated cells in each sample was estimated from the amplification of reference gene primers within the assay. To quantify the absolute abundance of each unique TCRbeta CDR3 rearrangement, sequence reads were collapsed and filtered. For each sample, productive Simpson clonality was calculated by taking the square root of Simpson's diversity index across productive rearrangements. In TCRdb, the immuneACCESS table is reduced to in-frame sequences with V and J assigned. These tables do not hold every clone; where another copy was compared, an unresolved V gene accounts for under half, and the others remain unexplained. That table supplies the V and J calls and clone size; D and trimming were determined from the DNA. Within this sample are roughly 280,000 clones, with around nine tenths of them counted one time only. The ten largest clones represent about 2% of the sample.

This sequence originates from a woman aged 55-70 years who had recovered from COVID-19. Sequenced sample: PBMCs or T cells enriched from blood (not recorded which). The sequence is built from TRBV2 and TRBJ1-6, with the D gene call left open. CDR3 sequence: CASSVTYPNSPLHF. The sequenced DNA is TGTGCCAGCAGTGTAACCTACCCTAATTCACCCCTCCACTTT.